The 21 T cell receptor beta chains given below trace back to one sample, sequenced in a study of response to subunit inactivated influenza vaccine. TCRdb recomputed calls from the RT-PCR reads with MiXCR, one row per CDR3 protein. Of around 790,000 distinct CDR3 sequences in the sample, around 21% were seen once. This material consisted of PBMCs from blood, taken more than 4 days after vaccination. Receptors were obtained from a man in his fifties who received an inactivated influenza vaccine.

This clonotype was recorded a few times. V is TRBV7-2 and J is TRBJ2-5, with D tentatively TRBD1 (6 bases). The CDR3 is 15 amino acids. From germline, CDR1 is SGHTA and CDR2 FQGNSA. The germline V and J ends were trimmed by 2 bases and 7 bases, with 17 bases remaining between them. The CDR3 DNA is TGTGCCAGCAGCTTATCATGGGGGCCGAATTCGACCCAGTACTTC. Residues: CASSLSWGPNSTQYF.

The chain is built from TRBV7-2 and TRBJ1-1; unclear D gene. The CDR3 contains 13 residues. Germline V CDR1 and CDR2: SGHTA, FQGNSA. Trimming pared 1 base from V and 9 bases from J, leaving 12 bases between. CDR3 sequence (DNA): TGTGCCAGCAGCTTAGAGGTACCATTAAAAGCTTTCTTT. Encoded protein: CASSLEVPLKAFF.

The chain uses TRBV12-3 or TRBV12-4 and TRBJ2-3; 13 nucleotides match TRBD2. Trimming cost V 5 bases and J 6 bases; bases outside gene matches: 8. The CDR3 extends over 16 amino acids. The CDR3 sequence is CASSPLAGGSGDTQYF. The CDR3, as DNA: TGTGCCAGCAGTCCACTAGCGGGGGGGTCAGGGGATACGCAGTATTTT.

This clonotype was seen at least ten times. The chain employs TRBV20-1 and TRBJ2-3; maybe TRBD1 (6 bases). Germline V gene lookup returns CDR1 DFQATT and CDR2 SNEGSKA (reference sequence). The CDR3 contains 13 residues. Trimming shortened V by 7 bases and J by 2 bases, and 13 bases separated the two germline ends. CDR3 loop: CSVSQGITDTQYF. CDR3 DNA sequence: TGCAGTGTTTCCCAGGGGATCACAGATACGCAGTATTTT.

The chain carries TRBV27 and TRBJ2-3, with D possibly being TRBD1 (6 bases). Germline V gives CDR1 MNHEY, CDR2 SMNVEV (reference sequence). The CDR3 extends over 15 amino acids. V gave up 6 bases and J gave up 6 bases, with 19 bases separating them. The CDR3 coding sequence is TGTGCCAGCAGCGACCTTATGACAGGTTTCGATACGCAGTATTTT. Translated, it gives CASSDLMTGFDTQYF.

This rearrangement joins TRBV27 to TRBJ2-1; D is undetermined. Germline V gives CDR1 MNHEY, CDR2 SMNVEV (reference sequence). V lost 5 bases to trimming and J lost 3 bases, with 20 bases between them. The length of the CDR3 is 17 residues. As DNA, the CDR3 is TGTGCCAGCAGTCAGCTTACTTTCTATACGGACTACAATGAGCAGTTCTTC. Translation gives CASSQLTFYTDYNEQFF.

This clonotype was found a few times. J is TRBJ2-2 and V is TRBV4-3, with no clear D. The CDR3 runs 13 residues. Germline loops: CDR1 LGHNA, CDR2 YSLEER. The V end was cut by 0 bases, the J end by 7 bases, with 6 bases between. The CDR3: CASSQDRFGELFF. CDR3 DNA sequence: TGCGCCAGCAGCCAAGACAGGTTCGGGGAGCTGTTTTTT.

V gene TRBV5-1 combines with J gene TRBJ1-3, with 9 bases aligning to TRBD1. In germline, CDR1 is SGHRS, CDR2 YFSETQ. This CDR3 has 16 amino acids. V trimming: 4 bases; J trimming: 0 bases; junction bases outside the gene matches: 5. The CDR3 protein is CASSTQGANSGNTIYF. The CDR3 bases are TGCGCCAGCAGCACACAGGGGGCCAACTCTGGAAACACCATATATTTT.

The chain couples TRBV6-5 to TRBJ2-7; 8 bases line up with TRBD1. Germline V lookup: CDR1 MNHEY, CDR2 SVGAGI. There are 14 residues in the CDR3. V shed 0 bases, J shed 7 bases, and the junction held 5 bases outside the gene matches. CDR3 protein: CASSYSDRGREQYF. DNA for the CDR3: TGTGCCAGCAGTTACTCAGACAGGGGAAGGGAGCAGTACTTC.

The genes are TRBV20-1 and TRBJ2-5, with 16 bases lining up with TRBD2. Germline CDR1 reads DFQATT; CDR2 reads SNEGSKA (reference sequence). After removal of 6 bases from V and 9 bases from J, the junction contained 13 bases not matched to a gene. The CDR3 has 16 amino acids. The CDR3 protein is CSARDPFGTSGRAQYF. CDR3 coding DNA: TGCAGTGCCCGAGACCCTTTCGGGACTAGCGGGAGGGCCCAGTACTTC.

The genes are TRBV4-1 and TRBJ1-2, with D unresolved. Per the germline V gene, CDR1 is MGHRA and CDR2 is YSYEKL. This CDR3 is 14 amino acids long. V was trimmed by 0 bases and J by 3 bases, leaving 8 bases between them. CDR3 residues: CASSQDVPYYGYTF. The DNA of the CDR3 is TGCGCCAGCAGCCAAGACGTTCCTTACTATGGCTACACCTTC.

This clonotype was picked up a small number of times. The V call is TRBV18, the J call TRBJ2-1; TRBD2 is a possible D gene (6 bases). The CDR3 is made up of 13 amino acids. Trimming took off 2 bases at V and 5 bases at J, with 7 bases between the two ends. Germline CDR1 is KGHSH and CDR2 is LQKENI. The CDR3 DNA follows: TGTGCCAGCTCACCATCGGGAGACAATGAGCAGTTCTTC. It translates to CASSPSGDNEQFF.

In this sample, this clonotype turned up a few times. The rearrangement links TRBV10-3 to TRBJ2-2, with D possibly being TRBD1 (6 bases). CDR3 length: 14 amino acids. Per the germline V gene, CDR1 is ENHRY and CDR2 is SYGVKD. V lost 10 bases and J lost 0, with 12 bases in between. The CDR3 DNA reads as TGTGCCACGCAGGGACACCCGAACACCGGGGAGCTGTTTTTT. Amino acid sequence: CATQGHPNTGELFF.

The chain combines TRBV5-1 with TRBJ2-7; 8 bases line up with TRBD1. CDR3 length equals 15 residues. V lost 4 bases, J lost 4 bases, and 10 bases stayed unmatched. Germline values: CDR1 SGHRS, CDR2 YFSETQ. The CDR3 spells CASSPDPGQVYEQYF. The CDR3 nucleotides read TGCGCCAGCAGCCCGGACCCGGGACAGGTTTACGAGCAGTACTTC. Complete variable domain (other parts from reference TRBV5-1 and TRBJ2-7): KAGVTQTPRYLIKTRGQQVTLSCSPISGHRSVSWYQQTPGQGLQFLFEYFSETQRNKGNFPGRFSGRQFSNSRSEMNVSTLELGDSALYLCASSPDPGQVYEQYFGPGTRLTVT.

V gene TRBV5-1 combines with J gene TRBJ2-1, with 16 bases lining up with TRBD2. The ends lost 3 bases at V and 8 bases at J; junction bases unmatched: 5. This CDR3 is built from 16 residues. Per the germline V gene, CDR1 is SGHRS and CDR2 is YFSETQ. The CDR3 region is CASSSSGTSGRDEQFF. The CDR3 region has the DNA TGCGCCAGCAGCTCCTCCGGGACTAGCGGGAGGGATGAGCAGTTCTTC.

V usage is TRBV12-3 or TRBV12-4 and J usage is TRBJ2-3; TRBD2 agrees at 8 bases. This CDR3 is built from 15 residues. V dropped 7 bases and J dropped 5; count of bases not matched to a gene: 11. CDR3 DNA sequence: TGTGCCAGCACCCCGCCGGGGGGGCGTAAAGATACGCAGTATTTT. Translating it yields CASTPPGGRKDTQYF.

This chain links TRBV20-1 with TRBJ2-7, with 11 bases fitting TRBD2. From germline, CDR1 is DFQATT and CDR2 SNEGSKA (reference sequence). CDR3 length: 13 amino acids. For the CDR3, the DNA is TGCACCCGAAGAGGTCTAGCGGGGGGCGAGCAGTACTTC. It translates to CTRRGLAGGEQYF.

The chain links TRBV4-3 to TRBJ2-5; tentatively, D is TRBD1 (7 bases). The CDR3 spans 15 residues. V lost 4 bases, J lost 1 base, and 13 bases lay in between. Germline V gene data show CDR1 as LGHNA and CDR2 as YSLEER. CDR3 sequence reads: CASSRQGGSQETQYF. CDR3 nucleotides: TGCGCCAGCAGCCGACAGGGAGGAAGCCAAGAGACCCAGTACTTC.

The V gene is TRBV6-5, the J gene TRBJ2-7, with TRBD2 matching 14 bases. This CDR3 contains 14 residues. Trimming removed 2 bases from V and 6 bases from J; junction bases left unmatched: 0. Germline V gene data show CDR1 as MNHEY and CDR2 as SVGAGI. CDR3 sequence (DNA): TGTGCCAGCAGTTACGGACTAGCGGGAGGCGAGCAGTACTTC. Its protein is CASSYGLAGGEQYF.

This clonotype has only a few counts. The V gene is TRBV29-1, the J gene TRBJ1-1; a possible D gene is TRBD1 (6 bases). V lost 4 bases and J lost 8, with 17 bases in between. This CDR3 has 13 amino acids. The V gene's germline CDR1 is SQVTM and CDR2 ANQGSEA. The CDR3 sequence is CSVGEQGSGEAFF. CDR3 nucleotides: TGCAGCGTTGGAGAACAGGGATCAGGAGAAGCTTTCTTT.

This clonotype was seen only a few times. The junction differs from germline at one of its ends, possibly a read error. J is TRBJ1-3 and V is TRBV7-2; no definite D call. The CDR3 loop spans 14 amino acids. The V gene's germline CDR1 is SGHTA and CDR2 FQGNSA. The CDR3 here is CASSSSGPGDTIYF. CDR3 coding DNA: TGTGCCAGCAGCTCCTCTGGACCTGGAGACACCATATATTTT. The full variable domain, completed using reference TRBV7-2 and TRBJ1-3, is GAGVSQSPSNKVTEKGKDVELRCDPISGHTALYWYRQSLGQGLEFLIYFQGNSAPDKSGLPSDRFSAERTGGSVSTLTIQRTQQEDSAVYLCASSSSGPGDTIYFGEGSWLTVV.